The 9 T cell receptor beta chains in this list originate from one sample, sequenced in a study of regulatory T cells in long-lasting Graves disease. Described time point: newly diagnosed GD, antithyroid drugs for less than 3 months. PBMC-extracted RNA yielded the TCR library. HTBI primers from iRepertoire and Arm-PCR of CDR3 regions yielded the TCR beta libraries. TCRdb used MiXCR to reprocess the multiplex PCR reads, holding one entry per CDR3 protein. The sample has 550,000 to 650,000 distinct CDR3 sequences; about 16% are singletons. Separately, the same data were catalogued under a study of T cells in Graves' hyperthyroidism and ophthalmopathy.

This sample comprised peripheral blood mononuclear cells (PBMCs), obtained at new diagnosis, from a patient treated with antithyroid drugs. These receptors all stem from a man in his late teens or twenties with Graves disease.

This clonotype has more than one count but fewer than ten. The chain recombines TRBV5-1 with TRBJ1-2; D gene uncertain. This CDR3 contains 14 residues. CDR1 is SGHRS, CDR2 YFSETQ, per germline. The ends were cut back, 0 bases at V and 4 bases at J, with 10 bases in the middle. The CDR3 region has the DNA TGCGCCAGCAGCTTGGCCTCGACGGGCTATGGCTACACCTTC. This gives the protein CASSLASTGYGYTF.

The CDR3 loop is CASSPGTGTGRTEAFF. DNA of the CDR3: TGTGCCAGCAGCCCGGGAACCGGGACAGGGCGCACTGAAGCTTTCTTT. V gene TRBV7-9 combines with J gene TRBJ1-1; TRBD1 agrees at 9 bases. The CDR3 covers 16 residues. Looked up from germline, CDR1 is SEHNR and CDR2 is FQNEAQ (reference sequence). The V segment lost 5 bases and the J segment 4 bases; nucleotides outside the gene matches: 11. Complete variable domain (other parts from reference TRBV7-9 and TRBJ1-1): DTGVSQNPRHKITKRGQNVTFRCDPISEHNRLYWYRQTLGQGPEFLTYFQNEAQLEKSRLLSDRFSAERPKGSFSTLEIQRTEQGDSAMYLCASSPGTGTGRTEAFFGQGTRLTVV.

This clonotype was found many times. The chain uses TRBV6-1 and TRBJ1-2; TRBD1 might be the D (5 bases). The ends were cut back, 5 bases at V and 6 bases at J, with 25 bases in the middle. The CDR3 has 17 residues. Germline CDR1 is MNHNS and CDR2 is SASEGT. The CDR3 loop is CASSLLLMGPGWDGYTF. As DNA, the CDR3 is TGTGCCAGCAGTCTATTACTTATGGGGCCTGGTTGGGATGGCTACACCTTC.

This clonotype has ten or more counts. This chain links TRBV11-2 with TRBJ1-2; D is unresolved. The CDR3 has 12 amino acids. The V end lost 1 base, the J end lost 6 bases, and 6 bases lay between the germline ends. Germline CDR1 and CDR2: SGHAT and FQNNGV. Here the CDR3 DNA reads TGTGCCAGCAGCTTAGGACGGGATGGCTACACCTTC. It translates to CASSLGRDGYTF.

The chain links TRBV11-2 to TRBJ2-3; 8 bases are a match to TRBD2. The DNA end is more similar to TRBJ2-1, so the J call may be wrong. The germline V gene has CDR1 SGHAT and CDR2 FQNNGV. CDR3 size: 15 residues. The DNA of the CDR3 is TGTGCCAGCAGCCTAGGACTAGCCCCAGGCACTGAGCAGTTCTTC. Translation: CASSLGLAPGTEQFF.

This clonotype was recorded many times. The rearrangement uses TRBV7-2 and TRBJ2-3, with 9 bases lining up with TRBD2. CDR1 and CDR2 from the germline V gene are SGHTA and FQGNSA. V was clipped by 1 base and J by 2 bases; unmatched bases: 4. The CDR3 has 16 amino acids. The CDR3 region is CASSLDPSGDTDTQYF. The CDR3 nucleotides are TGTGCCAGCAGCTTAGATCCTAGCGGGGACACAGATACGCAGTATTTT.

This clonotype was observed a few times. This chain uses TRBV3-1 with TRBJ1-2; 8 nucleotides agree with TRBD1. The CDR3 is 16 residues long. Unmatched junction bases numbered 4, after V lost 0 bases and J lost 1 base. CDR1 is LGHDT and CDR2 is YNNKEL in the germline V gene (reference sequence). CDR3 amino acids: CASSQEGTGLNYGYTF. In DNA, the CDR3 is TGTGCCAGCAGCCAAGAGGGGACAGGACTTAACTATGGCTACACCTTC.

This clonotype turned up a few times. The gene calls are TRBV4-1 and TRBJ2-1, with D possibly being TRBD1 or TRBD2 (5 bases each). CDR1 and CDR2 from the germline V gene are MGHRA and YSYEKL. V shed 5 bases and J shed 9 bases, with 14 bases lying between them. This CDR3 spans 13 amino acids. The CDR3 nucleotides are TGCGCCAGCAGCACTTACCGAGGGACTGAGCAGTTCTTC. Amino acid sequence: CASSTYRGTEQFF.

This clonotype was counted at least ten times. The chain employs TRBV7-2 and TRBJ1-1, with D perhaps TRBD1 (6 bases). V lost 2 bases and J 1 base, leaving 14 bases between the germline ends. CDR1 and CDR2 from the germline V gene are SGHTA and FQGNSA. The CDR3 runs to 16 residues. CDR3 DNA sequence: TGTGCCAGCAGCTTATTTTTCCAGGGGTGGAACACTGAAGCTTTCTTT. Translated: CASSLFFQGWNTEAFF.